Listed below are T cell receptor beta chains from one sample, sequenced in a study of T cell responses to AZD1222 COVID-19 vaccine. Repertoires were generated with immunoSEQ multiplex PCR, while TCRdb's copy carries only in-frame clones and drops some. The repertoire holds 130,000 or so clones, with about 90% as singletons. The sequenced sample was peripheral blood, obtained on day 0 of AZD1222 vaccination. Receptors originate from an adult in good health. Both conserved end residues are part of each CDR3. The D gene is left open where the match is weak. Not every row has a clone size; where given, it reads once, few, many or a size class.

v_gene,j_gene,abundance,d_gene,CDR3aa,CDR3nt
TRBV27,TRBJ1-1,NA,NA,CASSSRGRTEAFF,TGTGCCAGCAGTTCCCGGGGTCGGACTGAAGCTTTCTTT
TRBV7-9,TRBJ2-5,NA,NA,CASSLGTVARPTETQYF,TGTGCCAGCAGCTTAGGGACAGTCGCAAGACCTACAGAGACCCAGTACTTC
TRBV19,TRBJ1-6,few,NA,CASSPGSSYNSPLHF,TGTGCCAGTAGTCCCGGGAGCTCCTATAATTCACCCCTCCACTTT
TRBV10-3,TRBJ1-3,once,NA,CATEGSGNTIYF,TGTGCCACGGAGGGCTCTGGAAACACCATATATTTT
TRBV12-3/TRBV12-4,TRBJ1-1,NA,NA,CASSSKRTEAFF,TGTGCCAGCAGTTCCAAGCGTACTGAAGCTTTCTTT
TRBV11-2,TRBJ1-5,NA,NA,CASSPSRVDENQPQHF,TGTGCCAGCAGCCCATCCCGGGTCGACGAAAATCAGCCCCAGCATTTT
TRBV9,TRBJ2-5,NA,NA,CASSVSGQLQETQYF,TGTGCCAGCAGCGTATCTGGACAGCTTCAAGAGACCCAGTACTTC
TRBV5-1,TRBJ2-3,once,TRBD2,CASSLAMISGRRYTQYF,TGCGCCAGCAGCTTGGCCATGATTAGCGGGAGGAGGTATACGCAGTATTTT
TRBV30,TRBJ1-2,NA,NA,CAWSQGKDYGYTF,TGTGCCTGGAGCCAGGGGAAAGACTATGGCTACACCTTC
TRBV19,TRBJ1-3,NA,TRBD1,CASTLEGAGRNTIYF,TGTGCCAGTACCCTAGAGGGGGCCGGGCGAAACACCATATATTTT
TRBV7-9,TRBJ2-1,few,NA,CASSLVSGGEQFF,TGTGCCAGCAGCTTAGTGTCTGGAGGAGAGCAGTTCTTC
TRBV29-1,TRBJ1-2,NA,NA,CSVVELNYGYTF,TGCAGCGTTGTCGAGCTTAACTATGGCTACACCTTC
TRBV15,TRBJ2-1,NA,NA,CATSREQGGYNEQFF,TGTGCCACCAGCAGAGAGCAAGGAGGATACAATGAGCAGTTCTTC
TRBV3-1/TRBV3-2,TRBJ1-2,NA,TRBD1,CASSQLRGQGNYGYTF,TGTGCCAGCAGCCAACTTCGGGGACAGGGGAACTATGGCTACACCTTC
TRBV5-1,TRBJ1-1,NA,NA,CASSSTRQANEAFF,TGCGCCAGCAGCTCAACCCGACAGGCGAATGAAGCTTTCTTT
TRBV11-1,TRBJ1-1,NA,NA,CASSLDVQGWAEAFF,TGTGCCAGCAGCTTAGACGTGCAGGGGTGGGCTGAAGCTTTCTTT
TRBV19,TRBJ1-6,NA,TRBD1,CASSIPGTGYSPLHF,TGTGCCAGTAGTATCCCAGGGACAGGGTATTCACCCCTCCACTTT
TRBV4-2,TRBJ2-7,once,NA,CASSQKNLDYEQYF,TGTGCCAGCAGCCAAAAGAATCTTGACTACGAGCAGTACTTC